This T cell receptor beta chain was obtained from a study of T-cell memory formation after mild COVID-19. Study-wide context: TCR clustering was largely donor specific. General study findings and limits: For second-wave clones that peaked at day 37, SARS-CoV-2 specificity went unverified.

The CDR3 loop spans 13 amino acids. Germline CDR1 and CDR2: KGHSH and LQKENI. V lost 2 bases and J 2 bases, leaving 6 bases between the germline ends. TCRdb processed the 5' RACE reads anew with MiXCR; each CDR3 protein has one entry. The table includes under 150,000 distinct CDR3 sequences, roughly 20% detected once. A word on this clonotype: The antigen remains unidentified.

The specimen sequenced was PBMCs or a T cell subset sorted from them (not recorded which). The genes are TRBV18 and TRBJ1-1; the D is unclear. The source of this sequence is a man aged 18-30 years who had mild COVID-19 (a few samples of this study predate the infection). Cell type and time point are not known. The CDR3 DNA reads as TGTGCCAGCTCACCAGGGTCCAACACTGAAGCTTTCTTT. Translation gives CASSPGSNTEAFF.